This T cell receptor beta chain appears in the sequencing data of a study of blood T cells in healthy people across ages. The study, taken as a whole, reports: The fall in TCR beta diversity per million T cells was roughly linear with age. For the donors, CMV status was unknown and possibly confounded expanded clonotype changes.

A sample-barcoded 5' primer and a J-beta primer mix were used in a second PCR of roughly 6 to 11 cycles. The template-switch adaptor was a 5' adaptor with 12 random nucleotides. It tagged each cDNA molecule. Each CDR3 protein gets one entry after TCRdb re-called the 5' RACE reads with MiXCR. The repertoire holds just over 1 million distinct CDR3 sequences, with under 55% as singletons. Concerning this clonotype itself: What it binds is unknown.

Germline V gives CDR1 DFQATT, CDR2 SNEGSKA (reference sequence). CDR3 length: 14 residues. V lost 7 bases, J lost 4 bases, and 6 bases stayed unmatched. This receptor was obtained from a woman aged 55 to 70 in good health. The chain combines TRBV20-1 with TRBJ2-3; TRBD2 matches 12 bases. Sequenced: blood. For the CDR3, the DNA is TGCAGTGTACTAGCGGGGGGAATGGCAGATACGCAGTATTTT. It is translated as CSVLAGGMADTQYF.